This T cell receptor beta chain was retrieved from a study of T-cell memory formation after mild COVID-19 (dated by TCRdb to the early 2020s). About the full investigation: TCR sequence clusters from the two donors were largely donor specific. Longitudinal TCRalpha and TCRbeta repertoire sequencing tracked T-cell clones expanding and contracting after mild COVID-19 in a couple of donors. Two young, previously healthy adult volunteers, one female and one male, were included in the cohort.

What the research found in general, with its limitations: SARS-CoV-2 specificity of the second-wave clones peaking on day 37 was not confirmed. Clones that contracted from day 15 to 85 showed balanced CD4/CD8 phenotypes, whereas a second wave of clones that expanded from day 15 to 37 leaned towards CD4+. Only a couple of mild cases were covered by the study, and larger cohorts that include severe cases with pre-infection samples were considered necessary. Contracting CD4+ clones were found mainly in CM and EM memory subsets, while CD8+ clones were enriched in EMRA. Some responding clones were detected in pre-infection memory, suggesting pre-existing cross-reactive memory T cells joined the SARS-CoV-2 response.

V lost 7 bases and J lost 0 bases, and the count of bases not matched to a germline gene is 11. CDR1 is given as MDHEN and CDR2 as SYDVKM, both from the germline V gene. Counted from cysteine to phenylalanine, this CDR3 has 17 amino acids. Only the CDR3 DNA stays, 51 bases, in frame from base 1. PBMCs were isolated by Ficoll-Paque density gradient centrifugation. Data came from an Illumina NovaSeq 6000. cDNA libraries for TCRalpha and TCRbeta were prepared by 5'RACE using constant-segment primers, with sample barcodes and unique molecular identifiers added. RNA was extracted from every sample with Trizol reagent. The libraries were amplified in two PCR steps, and the second step added a second sample barcode and Illumina TruSeq adapters. The libraries were sequenced on an Illumina NovaSeq using 2 x 150 bp paired-end reads. On the study's bioinformatics: With migec v1.2.7, reads were demultiplexed and then collapsed into UMI-guided consensus sequences. Using mixcr v2.1.11, the UMI consensuses were aligned to TRA and TRB V and J templates and assembled into clonotypes. A clonotype was counted as expanded or contracted only when both edgeR and NoisET called the clonotype significant, with the noise models trained on biological replicates. For edgeR calls, a false discovery rate-adjusted p below 0.01 and a log2 fold-change threshold of 1 were applied. PCA with hierarchical clustering of max-normalized trajectories of the 1000 most abundant clonotypes was used as exploratory dynamics analysis. Separately sequenced CD4+ and CD8+ repertoires were used to assign a CD4 or CD8 phenotype to each responding clone. The raw public reads went through TCRdb reprocessing: fastp at Q25, MiXCR clone calling, in-frame beta chains kept. Each CDR3 protein appears once, grouped with its most common genes and DNA. TCRdb, rather than the study authors, made the V and J calls. A total of about 310,000 distinct CDR3 sequences appear in this sample, less than 20% of them only once. The top ten constitute 21% of the sample.

In regard to this clonotype: Its target antigen remains unknown. Per-nucleotide qualities are absent, and no much larger clonotype sits a single base away.

Sequencing was carried out using PBMCs or a T cell subset sorted from them (not recorded which). The receptor's source is a man younger than 35 who had mild COVID-19 (a few samples of this study predate the infection). The sample titles of this study are shuffled in the database, so cell type and time point are left out; the donor was told from shared clones. The chain links TRBV28 with TRBJ1-4; 7 middle bases align to TRBD1. The CDR3 sequence is CASTKTGTYATNEKLFF. The nucleotide sequence is given as TGTGCCAGCACTAAGACAGGGACTTATGCAACTAATGAAAAACTGTTTTTT.